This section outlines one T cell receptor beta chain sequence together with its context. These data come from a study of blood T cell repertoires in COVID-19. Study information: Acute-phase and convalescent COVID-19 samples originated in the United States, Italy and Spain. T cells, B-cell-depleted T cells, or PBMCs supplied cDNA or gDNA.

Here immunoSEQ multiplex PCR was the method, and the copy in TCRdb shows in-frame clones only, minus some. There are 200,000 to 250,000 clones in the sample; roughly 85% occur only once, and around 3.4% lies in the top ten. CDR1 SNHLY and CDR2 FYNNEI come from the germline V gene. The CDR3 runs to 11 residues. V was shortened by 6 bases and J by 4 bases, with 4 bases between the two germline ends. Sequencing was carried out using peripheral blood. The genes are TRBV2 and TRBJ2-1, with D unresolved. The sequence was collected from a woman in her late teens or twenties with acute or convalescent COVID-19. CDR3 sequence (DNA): TGTGCCAGCAGCGAGTACAATGAGCAGTTCTTC. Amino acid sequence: CASSEYNEQFF.